This TCR beta chain was profiled in a study of shared clonotypes between healthy human individuals. Germline V gene sequence: CDR1 SGHVS, CDR2 FQNEAQ. V shed 6 bases, J shed 5 bases, and the junction held 14 bases outside the gene matches. The CDR3 is made up of 17 amino acids. Of note for this clone: Its antigen is unidentified.

Points from the study as a whole: Sampling covered blood only; tissue repertoires likely differ.

CD45RO-negative CD8 cells positively selected for CCR7 made up the naive population, which excluded terminally differentiated effector memory CD45RA+ cells. Some clones are missing from TCRdb's copy, which holds only in-frame ones; the method was immunoSEQ multiplex PCR. The sample includes approximately 2,200,000 clones, approximately 94% of them seen just once. The specimen sequenced was naive CD8+ T cells from PBMCs. The chain links TRBV7-8 to TRBJ2-1; the match to TRBD2 covers 9 bases. This receptor was obtained from a man younger than 30 in good health. Some clones in this sample may be carry-over from other donors' samples. In DNA form, the CDR3 reads TGTGCCAGCAGACCACGGGGGCGGGAGGGTTGGCACAATGAGCAGTTCTTC. The encoded protein is CASRPRGREGWHNEQFF.